This T cell receptor (beta chain) was captured in a study of OX40 agonist ivuxolimab in advanced cancers. Whole-study results and caveats: The CD4+ and CD8+ T cells in the blood had expanded clonally by week 6 at 0.1 to 3.0 mg/kg. Relative to CD4+, CD8+ T cells held more expanded clones on average.

CDR1 and CDR2 (germline): SGHTA, FQGTGA. The CDR3 spans 15 residues. The V and J ends lost 2 bases and 0 bases respectively, with 5 bases between them. The table came from immunoSEQ multiplex PCR; TCRdb's copy has only in-frame clones and leaves some out. This table holds under 95,000 clones, 84% found once. Turning to this clone: The target antigen is unknown. The identical CDR3 is also encoded by other nucleotide sequences in the sample.

This receptor was taken from an adult with an advanced solid tumor such as melanoma, head and neck, liver or kidney cancer. The chain links TRBV7-3 to TRBJ2-6; D is unclear. Sequencing was performed on CD4+ or CD8+ T cells sorted from blood, taken in a trial of the OX40 agonist ivuxolimab. This chain's CDR3 is CASSLDHSGANVLTF. The DNA of the CDR3 is TGTGCCAGCAGCTTAGACCACTCTGGGGCCAACGTCCTGACTTTC.